The 32 T cell receptor beta chains reported below all come from one sample, sequenced in a study of CDR3 diversity in severe acne. TCRdb redid the calling of the PCR reads with MiXCR, one entry per CDR3 protein. The sample contains some 90,000 distinct CDR3 sequences, 45% to 50% of which appear only once. Specimen: blood. The origin of the receptors is a male donor in good health, serving as a control.

This clonotype appeared a few times. This chain connects TRBV6-1 to TRBJ1-1; D is ambiguous. Per the germline V gene, CDR1 is MNHNS and CDR2 is SASEGT. The CDR3 contains 15 residues. Trimming cost V 6 bases and J 0 bases, with 14 bases left between them. The CDR3: CASSAGHGVNTEAFF. The CDR3 nucleotides are TGTGCCAGCAGCGCCGGCCACGGCGTGAACACTGAAGCTTTCTTT.

The chain recombines TRBV4-2 with TRBJ2-1; 11 bases match TRBD1. Germline loops: CDR1 LGHNA, CDR2 YNFKEQ. This CDR3 is 16 amino acids long. Trimming removed 4 bases from V and 3 bases from J; junction bases left unmatched: 5. The CDR3 loop reads CASSLGTGGVYNEQFF. DNA of the CDR3: TGTGCCAGCAGCCTCGGGACAGGGGGAGTCTACAATGAGCAGTTCTTC.

The rearrangement joins TRBV7-6 to TRBJ2-7; the D is unclear. The CDR3 totals 14 residues. Trimming removed 5 bases from V and 1 base from J, with 12 bases in between. Germline-derived CDR1 and CDR2 are SGHVS and FNYEAQ. The CDR3 region has the DNA TGTGCCAGCAGCCCAGGCGCTGGGTCCTACGAGCAGTACTTC. This codes for CASSPGAGSYEQYF.

This clonotype was detected only a few times. The CDR3 coding sequence is TGTGCCAGCAGCCACAGGGGGGGTTTGGACTATGGCTACACCTTC. Its translation: CASSHRGGLDYGYTF. The gene calls are TRBV2 and TRBJ1-2; 8 positions agree with TRBD1. The CDR3 has 15 amino acids. CDR1 SNHLY and CDR2 FYNNEI come from the germline V gene. The J segment lost 3 bases and the V segment lost 6 bases, leaving 9 bases of the junction unmatched.

This chain links TRBV29-1 with TRBJ1-2, with 8 bases identical to TRBD1. Unmatched junction bases numbered 8, after V lost 0 bases and J lost 8 bases. Germline CDR1 reads SQVTM; CDR2 reads ANQGSEA. The CDR3 is 14 residues long. As DNA, the CDR3 is TGCAGCGTTGAAGATGGTACAGGGGGGGGCGGCTACACCTTC. Its protein is CSVEDGTGGGGYTF.

At least ten counts were recorded for this clonotype. V gene TRBV5-1 combines with J gene TRBJ1-5; D remains ambiguous. With 0 bases removed from V and 5 bases from J, the gap between germline ends came to 6 bases. This CDR3 has 13 residues. The germline V gene encodes CDR1 SGHRS and CDR2 YFSETQ. The CDR3 DNA reads TGCGCCAGCAGCTTGGACCTACATCAGCCCCAGCATTTT. This encodes CASSLDLHQPQHF.

V is TRBV6-2 or TRBV6-3 and J is TRBJ2-3; D call uncertain. Germline V gives CDR1 MNHEY, CDR2 SVGEGT. The CDR3 is made up of 20 amino acids. Between the trimmed V and J ends, which lost 2 bases and 0 bases, there was a span of 24 bases. CDR3 sequence: CASSYPSRTRFTTSTDTQYF. DNA for the CDR3: TGTGCCAGCAGTTACCCCTCTAGAACCCGATTTACAACTAGCACAGATACGCAGTATTTT.

A word on this clonotype: One junction end disagrees with the germline gene, perhaps due to a read error. The chain carries TRBV25-1 and TRBJ1-3; D perhaps matches TRBD1 (6 bases). Germline CDR1 and CDR2: MGHDK and SYGVNS. CDR3 length equals 11 residues. The CDR3 nucleotides are TGTGCCAGCAGTCCCGGGGGCACCGTATATTTT. This translates into CASSPGGTVYF.

V is TRBV20-1 and J is TRBJ2-7, with no clear D. Germline CDR1 DFQATT, CDR2 SNEGSKA (reference sequence). V lost 6 bases and J lost 7, with 19 bases in between. This CDR3 has 13 residues. The CDR3 is CSATGRLYNEQYF. The CDR3 nucleotides read TGCAGTGCCACCGGGCGGTTGTACAATGAGCAGTACTTC.

V usage is TRBV5-1 and J usage is TRBJ2-7, with 13 bases that match TRBD2. Germline CDR1 SGHRS, CDR2 YFSETQ. V lost 5 bases to trimming and J lost 6 bases; unmatched junction nucleotides: 8. The CDR3 consists of 15 residues. In nucleotides, the CDR3 is TGCGCCAGCAGTACGGGGACTAGCGGGAATCTCGAGCAGTACTTC. This gives the protein CASSTGTSGNLEQYF.

The gene calls are TRBV7-6 and TRBJ2-5; 7 bases are a match to TRBD1. V gave up 3 bases and J gave up 9 bases; unmatched junction bases: 19. The CDR3 loop spans 17 amino acids. Germline V CDR1 and CDR2: SGHVS, FNYEAQ. Written as DNA, the CDR3 is TGTGCCAGCAGCTTGTACCCCGGGACAGATCGCAATCAGCCCCAGTACTTC. Its protein is CASSLYPGTDRNQPQYF.

This clonotype was seen only a few times. V is TRBV19 and J is TRBJ1-1; the D gene is possibly TRBD1 (5 bases). The CDR3 is 11 residues long. The germline V gene has CDR1 LNHDA and CDR2 SQIVND (reference sequence). Between the trimmed V and J ends, which lost 9 bases and 7 bases, there was a span of 12 bases. CDR3 nucleotide sequence: TGTGCCAGCAGTGACAGATTTGAAGCTTTCTTT. Its translation: CASSDRFEAFF.

On this clonotype: The junction departs from the called germline gene at one end, perhaps through a read error. The CDR3 sequence: CSASLTGYSEQFF. In DNA, the CDR3 is TGCAGTGCTAGTTTGACGGGCTACAGTGAGCAGTTCTTC. The rearrangement joins TRBV20-1 to TRBJ2-1; D is unresolved. The CDR3 spans 13 residues. CDR1 is DFQATT, CDR2 SNEGSKA, per germline (reference sequence).

This clonotype was counted a single time. The rearrangement joins TRBV20-1 to TRBJ1-4; tentatively, D is TRBD1 (5 bases). The V end was cut by 5 bases, the J end by 6 bases, with 13 bases between. Germline values: CDR1 DFQATT, CDR2 SNEGSKA (reference sequence). The CDR3 is 13 amino acids. Written as DNA, the CDR3 is TGCAGTGCTGCCGGGGACCGAGATGAAAAACTGTTTTTT. This sequence encodes CSAAGDRDEKLFF.

This chain uses TRBV25-1 with TRBJ1-1; possibly TRBD1 for D (6 bases). Germline CDR1 reads MGHDK; CDR2 reads SYGVNS. The V gene lost 1 base and the J gene lost 5 bases, with 14 bases spanning the gap. The CDR3 consists of 15 residues. CDR3 bases: TGTGCCAGCAGTGAATCCGGCAGGGGAAGGACTGAAGCTTTCTTT. This sequence encodes CASSESGRGRTEAFF.

The rearrangement uses TRBV11-2 and TRBJ1-5, with TRBD1 as a possible D gene (6 bases). Looked up from germline, CDR1 is SGHAT and CDR2 is FQNNGV. This CDR3 has 15 residues. V lost 2 bases and J 4 bases, leaving 12 bases between the germline ends. CDR3 residues: CASSLQGQDNQPQHF. CDR3 DNA sequence: TGTGCCAGCAGCTTACAGGGGCAGGATAATCAGCCCCAGCATTTT. The complete variable domain, with remaining parts taken from reference TRBV11-2 and TRBJ1-5, reads EAGVAQSPRYKIIEKRQSVAFWCNPISGHATLYWYQQILGQGPKLLIQFQNNGVVDDSQLPKDRFSAERLKGVDSTLKIQPAKLEDSAVYLCASSLQGQDNQPQHFGDGTRLSIL.

The chain recombines TRBV2 with TRBJ2-7; the match to TRBD2 covers 8 bases. The V segment lost 6 bases and the J segment 2 bases; nucleotides outside the gene matches: 3. This CDR3 is 13 amino acids long. The germline V gene has CDR1 SNHLY and CDR2 FYNNEI. The CDR3, as DNA: TGTGCCAGCAGGACCGGGGGGGCCTACGAGCAGTACTTC. This gives the protein CASRTGGAYEQYF.

The V gene is TRBV24-1, the J gene TRBJ1-1, with 7 bases lining up with TRBD1. The germline gives CDR1 KGHDR, CDR2 SFDVKD. V lost 4 bases, J lost 5 bases, and 9 bases stayed unmatched. This CDR3 has 15 residues. For the CDR3, the DNA is TGTGCCACCAGTGACCTGGGACAGCAGGGGACTGAAGCTTTCTTT. Translating it yields CATSDLGQQGTEAFF.

This clonotype was seen a few times. The V call is TRBV15, the J call TRBJ1-2; D unresolved. V lost 1 base to trimming and J lost 3 bases, with 9 bases between them. CDR1 is LNHNV, CDR2 YYDKDF, per germline (reference sequence). This CDR3 is built from 14 residues. CDR3 DNA sequence: TGTGCCACCAGCAGAGGTGGGCTCGACTATGGCTACACCTTC. This gives the protein CATSRGGLDYGYTF.

With regard to this clonotype: An end of the junction does not agree with germline; a read error may underlie this. V is TRBV5-6 and J is TRBJ1-1; D gene ambiguous. CDR1 is SGHDT and CDR2 is YYEEEE in the germline V gene. The CDR3 contains 13 residues. The CDR3 is CACSLGLSTEAFF. DNA for the CDR3: TGTGCCTGCAGCCTAGGACTGAGCACTGAAGCTTTCTTT.

A remark on this clonotype: Since no conserved phenylalanine or tryptophan closes the CDR3, a read error is the likely cause. The limits of the CDR3 on the DNA are not certain, so only TCRdb's listed CDR3 is given. The rearrangement joins TRBV12-3 or TRBV12-4 to TRBJ2-1; the table's D call of TRBD2 was not tested on the DNA. A total of 18 residues make up the CDR3, ends included. Here the CDR3 reads CASSFVLAGRLPPTMSKS.

For this clonotype: A read error may be the cause here, since a much bigger clone is one base away. The CDR3 loop reads CASSVVGDSGNAIYF. CDR3 sequence (DNA): TGTGCCAGCAGCGTAGTAGGAGACTCTGGAAACGCCATATATTTT. The chain combines TRBV9 with TRBJ1-3; D is uncertain. Germline-derived CDR1 and CDR2 are SGDLS and YYNGEE. The CDR3 length is 15 residues.

This clonotype was seen repeatedly, ten times or more. V usage is TRBV6-5 and J usage is TRBJ2-6; 7 nucleotides line up with TRBD2. There are 19 residues in the CDR3. V shed 5 bases and J 1 base; nucleotides not matched to a gene: 14. In germline, CDR1 is MNHEY, CDR2 SVGAGI. This chain's CDR3 is CASSTNSGDEKSGANVLTF. The CDR3 coding sequence is TGTGCCAGCAGTACCAACAGCGGGGACGAGAAGTCTGGGGCCAACGTCCTGACTTTC.

This clonotype was found a few times. CDR3 nucleotide sequence: TGTGCCAGCAGCGGGACAGTTCTCTCTGGGGCCAACGTCCTGACTTTC. Encoded protein: CASSGTVLSGANVLTF. The V gene is TRBV27, the J gene TRBJ2-6, with TRBD1 matching over 7 bases. Germline V CDR1 and CDR2: MNHEY, SMNVEV (reference sequence). This CDR3 is built from 16 residues. Trimming cost V 6 bases and J 0 bases; bases outside gene matches: 5. The full variable domain, with the rest looked up from reference TRBV27 and TRBJ2-6, is EAQVTQNPRYLITVTGKKLTVTCSQNMNHEYMSWYRQDPGLGLRQIYYSMNVEVTDKGDVPEGYKVSRKEKRNFPLILESPSPNQTSLYFCASSGTVLSGANVLTFGAGSRLTVL.

This clonotype showed up many times. V is TRBV12-3 or TRBV12-4 and J is TRBJ2-2; D gene ambiguous. The CDR3 has 11 amino acids. Between the trimmed V and J ends, which lost 3 bases and 7 bases, there was a span of 3 bases. The DNA for the CDR3 is TGTGCCAGCAGTTTTGGCGGGGAGCTGTTTTTT. This sequence encodes CASSFGGELFF.

This sequence joins TRBV7-8 and TRBJ2-7, with 10 bases matching TRBD2. CDR1 SGHVS and CDR2 FQNEAQ come from the germline V gene. The CDR3 runs 18 residues. Trimming at V came to 1 base and at J to 0 bases, leaving 9 bases not matched to a gene. Here the CDR3 DNA reads TGTGCCAGCAGCTTAGTGAGCGGGGGGGGACACGACTCCTACGAGCAGTACTTC. Translating gives CASSLVSGGGHDSYEQYF. Together with reference TRBV7-8 and TRBJ2-7, the CDR3 gives the full variable domain: GAGVSQSPRYKVAKRGQDVALRCDPISGHVSLFWYQQALGQGPEFLTYFQNEAQLDKSGLPSDRFFAERPEGSVSTLKIQRTQQEDSAVYLCASSLVSGGGHDSYEQYFGPGTRLTVT.

The chain joins TRBV14 to TRBJ1-2, with a possible D match to TRBD1 (6 bases). This CDR3 has 12 residues. Trimming took 4 bases from V and 13 from J, leaving 16 bases between them. Per the germline V gene, CDR1 is SGHDN and CDR2 is FVKESK. The CDR3 bases are TGTGCCAGCAGCCGAATACAGGGCGTTATCACCTTC. This codes for CASSRIQGVITF.

The chain recombines TRBV12-3 or TRBV12-4 with TRBJ1-1; tentatively, D is TRBD1 (6 bases). V lost 5 bases and J lost 3, with 10 bases in between. The CDR3 totals 13 residues. Here the CDR3 reads CASSAGDHTEAFF. The CDR3 coding sequence is TGTGCCAGCAGTGCAGGGGATCACACTGAAGCTTTCTTT.

In this sample, this clonotype turned up many times. The chain has TRBV3-1 and TRBJ2-1; D might be TRBD1 or TRBD2, each matching 5 bases. V lost 6 bases to trimming and J lost 4 bases, with 10 bases between them. Germline assignment: CDR1 LGHDT and CDR2 YNNKEL (reference sequence). The CDR3 contains 13 residues. CDR3 DNA sequence: TGTGCCAGCAGGAGGGCAGGGTACAATGAGCAGTTCTTC. Protein product: CASRRAGYNEQFF.

The genes are TRBV6-5 and TRBJ1-3; D gene uncertain. Germline assignment: CDR1 MNHEY and CDR2 SVGAGI. The CDR3 has 15 residues. Trimming removed 11 bases from V and 8 bases from J, with 25 bases in between. The DNA for the CDR3 is TGTGCCCGCGATAAGTTGGATAATATTGGCTACACCATATATTTT. Protein sequence: CARDKLDNIGYTIYF.

The chain uses TRBV5-1 and TRBJ2-5; 11 nucleotides agree with TRBD1. V was clipped by 4 bases and J by 5 bases; unmatched bases: 7. CDR3 length equals 15 residues. The V gene's germline CDR1 is SGHRS and CDR2 YFSETQ. The CDR3 here is CASSTRTGGDETQYF. The CDR3 coding sequence is TGCGCCAGCAGCACCCGGACAGGGGGCGACGAGACCCAGTACTTC. The entire variable domain, with the rest obtained from reference TRBV5-1 and TRBJ2-5, is as follows: KAGVTQTPRYLIKTRGQQVTLSCSPISGHRSVSWYQQTPGQGLQFLFEYFSETQRNKGNFPGRFSGRQFSNSRSEMNVSTLELGDSALYLCASSTRTGGDETQYFGPGTRLLVL.

CDR3 region: CSVGGLAGNYNEQFF. The CDR3 coding sequence is TGCAGCGTTGGGGGACTAGCGGGAAACTACAATGAGCAGTTCTTC. The V call is TRBV29-1, the J call TRBJ2-1; the match to TRBD2 covers 13 bases. There are 15 residues in the CDR3. Germline V gene sequence: CDR1 SQVTM, CDR2 ANQGSEA. With 4 bases clipped from V and 3 bases from J, the junction kept 3 bases outside the gene matches.